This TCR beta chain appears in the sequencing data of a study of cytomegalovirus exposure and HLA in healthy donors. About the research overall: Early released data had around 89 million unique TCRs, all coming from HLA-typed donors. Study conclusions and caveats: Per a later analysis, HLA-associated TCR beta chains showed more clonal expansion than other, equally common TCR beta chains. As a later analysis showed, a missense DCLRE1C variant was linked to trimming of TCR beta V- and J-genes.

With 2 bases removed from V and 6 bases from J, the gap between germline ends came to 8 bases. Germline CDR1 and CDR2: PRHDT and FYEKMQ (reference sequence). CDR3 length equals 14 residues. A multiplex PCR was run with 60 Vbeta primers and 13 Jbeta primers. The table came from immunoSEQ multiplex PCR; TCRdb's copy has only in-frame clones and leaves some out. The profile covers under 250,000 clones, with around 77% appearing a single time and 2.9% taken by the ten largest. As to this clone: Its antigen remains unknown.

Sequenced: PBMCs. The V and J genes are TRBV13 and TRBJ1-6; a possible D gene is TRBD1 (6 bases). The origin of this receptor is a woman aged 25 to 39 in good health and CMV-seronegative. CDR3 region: CASSLRGANSPLHF. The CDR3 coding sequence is TGTGCCAGCAGCTTACGGGGGGCTAATTCACCCCTCCACTTT.